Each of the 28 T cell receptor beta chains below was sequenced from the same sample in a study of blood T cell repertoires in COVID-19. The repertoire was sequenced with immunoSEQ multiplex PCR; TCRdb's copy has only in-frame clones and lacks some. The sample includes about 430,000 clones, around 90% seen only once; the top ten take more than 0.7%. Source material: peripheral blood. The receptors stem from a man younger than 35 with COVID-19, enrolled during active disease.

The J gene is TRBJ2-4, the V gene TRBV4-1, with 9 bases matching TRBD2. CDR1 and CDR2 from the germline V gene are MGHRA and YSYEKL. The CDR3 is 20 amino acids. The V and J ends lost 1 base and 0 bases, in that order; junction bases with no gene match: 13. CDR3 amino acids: CASSQGLLAGRLLAKNIQYF. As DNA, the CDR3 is TGCGCCAGCAGCCAAGGGTTACTAGCGGGCAGGTTACTAGCCAAAAACATTCAGTACTTC.

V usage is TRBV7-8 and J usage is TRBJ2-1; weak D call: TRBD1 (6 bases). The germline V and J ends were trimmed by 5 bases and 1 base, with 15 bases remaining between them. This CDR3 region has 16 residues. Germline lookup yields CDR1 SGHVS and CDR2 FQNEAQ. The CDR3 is CASSIQYRVSYNEQFF. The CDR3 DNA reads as TGTGCCAGCAGCATCCAATACAGGGTATCCTACAATGAGCAGTTCTTC.

CDR3 DNA: TGTGCCAGCAGCTTAGCTACCGGGGGGCTAAGCACAGATACGCAGTATTTT. Its protein is CASSLATGGLSTDTQYF. The V gene is TRBV7-8, the J gene TRBJ2-3; D might be TRBD2 (7 bases). CDR1 is SGHVS, CDR2 FQNEAQ, per germline. The CDR3 length is 17 residues. The germline V and J ends were trimmed by 0 bases and 0 bases, with 13 bases remaining between them.

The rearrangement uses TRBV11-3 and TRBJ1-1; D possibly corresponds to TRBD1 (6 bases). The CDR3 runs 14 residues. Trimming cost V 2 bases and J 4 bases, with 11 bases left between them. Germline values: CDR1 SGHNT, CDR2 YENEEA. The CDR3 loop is CASSLSLGGTEAFF. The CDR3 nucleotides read TGTGCCAGCAGCTTAAGTCTAGGGGGCACTGAAGCTTTCTTT.

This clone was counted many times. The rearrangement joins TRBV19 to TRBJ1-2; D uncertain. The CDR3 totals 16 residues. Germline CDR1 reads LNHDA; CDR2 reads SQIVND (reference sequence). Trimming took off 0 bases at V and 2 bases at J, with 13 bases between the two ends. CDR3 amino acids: CASSIDEGRDNYGYTF. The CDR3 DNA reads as TGTGCCAGTAGTATAGATGAGGGCCGAGACAACTATGGCTACACCTTC.

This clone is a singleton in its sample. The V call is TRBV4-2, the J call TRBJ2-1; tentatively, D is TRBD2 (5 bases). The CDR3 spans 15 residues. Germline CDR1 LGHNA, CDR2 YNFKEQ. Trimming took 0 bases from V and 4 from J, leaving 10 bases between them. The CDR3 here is CASSQDPGSYNEQFF. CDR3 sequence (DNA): TGTGCCAGCAGCCAAGACCCGGGATCTTACAATGAGCAGTTCTTC.

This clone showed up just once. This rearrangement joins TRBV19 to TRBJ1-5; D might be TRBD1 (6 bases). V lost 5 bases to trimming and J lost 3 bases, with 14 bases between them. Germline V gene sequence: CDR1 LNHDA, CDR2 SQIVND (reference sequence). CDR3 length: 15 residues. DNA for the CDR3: TGTGCCAGTAGTCAAGGGACACCAGCCAATCAGCCCCAGCATTTT. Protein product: CASSQGTPANQPQHF.

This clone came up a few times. CDR3 sequence reads: CASKFYRGYGYTF. For the CDR3, the DNA is TGTGCCAGCAAGTTTTACAGGGGTTATGGCTACACCTTC. This chain joins TRBV19 and TRBJ1-2, with 7 bases aligning to TRBD1. J was trimmed by 5 bases and V by 9 bases; bases with no gene match: 9. Germline values: CDR1 LNHDA, CDR2 SQIVND (reference sequence). This CDR3 contains 13 residues.

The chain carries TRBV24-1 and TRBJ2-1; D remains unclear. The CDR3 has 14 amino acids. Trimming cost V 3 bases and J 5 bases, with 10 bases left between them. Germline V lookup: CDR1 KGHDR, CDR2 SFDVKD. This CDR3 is CATSDDRLNNEQFF. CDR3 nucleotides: TGTGCCACCAGTGATGACCGACTTAACAATGAGCAGTTCTTC.

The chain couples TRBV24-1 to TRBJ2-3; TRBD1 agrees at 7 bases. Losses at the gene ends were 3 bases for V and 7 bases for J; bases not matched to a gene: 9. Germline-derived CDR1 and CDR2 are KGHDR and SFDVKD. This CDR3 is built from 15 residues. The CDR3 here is CATSDLGQDSNTQYF. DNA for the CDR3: TGTGCCACCAGTGATCTCGGACAGGATAGTAATACGCAGTATTTT.

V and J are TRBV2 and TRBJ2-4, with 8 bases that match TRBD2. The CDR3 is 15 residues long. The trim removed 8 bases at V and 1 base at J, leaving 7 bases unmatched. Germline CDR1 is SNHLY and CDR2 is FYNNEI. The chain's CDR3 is CASRAGGSAKNIQYF. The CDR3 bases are TGTGCCAGCCGGGCGGGGGGCAGCGCCAAAAACATTCAGTACTTC.

CDR3 sequence (DNA): TGTGCCAGCAGCTCACCGGGACAGGATTCGCCCCGCTATGGCTACACCTTC. It specifies CASSSPGQDSPRYGYTF. This chain connects TRBV7-9 to TRBJ1-2; the match to TRBD1 covers 8 bases. Germline V lookup: CDR1 SEHNR, CDR2 FQNEAQ (reference sequence). The CDR3 covers 17 residues. V shed 4 bases, J shed 4 bases, and the junction held 14 bases outside the gene matches.

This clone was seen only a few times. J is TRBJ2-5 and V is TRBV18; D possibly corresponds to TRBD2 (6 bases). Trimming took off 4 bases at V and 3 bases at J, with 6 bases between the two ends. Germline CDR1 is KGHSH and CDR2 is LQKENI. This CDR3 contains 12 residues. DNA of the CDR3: TGTGCCAGCTCACTAGCGGAAGAGACCCAGTACTTC. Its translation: CASSLAEETQYF. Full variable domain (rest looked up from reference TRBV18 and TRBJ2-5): NAGVMQNPRHLVRRRGQEARLRCSPMKGHSHVYWYRQLPEEGLKFMVYLQKENIIDESGMPKERFSAEFPKEGPSILRIQQVVRGDSAAYFCASSLAEETQYFGPGTRLLVL.

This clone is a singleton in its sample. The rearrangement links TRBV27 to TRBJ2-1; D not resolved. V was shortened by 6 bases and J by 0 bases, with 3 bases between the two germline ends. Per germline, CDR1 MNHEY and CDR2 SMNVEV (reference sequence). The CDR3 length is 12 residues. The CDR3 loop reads CASSHSYNEQFF. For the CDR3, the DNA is TGTGCCAGCAGCCACTCCTACAATGAGCAGTTCTTC.

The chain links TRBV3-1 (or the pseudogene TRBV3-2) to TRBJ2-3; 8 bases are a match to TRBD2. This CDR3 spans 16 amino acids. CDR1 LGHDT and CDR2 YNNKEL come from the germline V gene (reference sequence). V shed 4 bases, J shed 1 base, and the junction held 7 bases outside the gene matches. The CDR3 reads CASSPRSGGGTDTQYF. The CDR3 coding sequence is TGTGCCAGCAGCCCAAGGTCGGGGGGGGGCACAGATACGCAGTATTTT.

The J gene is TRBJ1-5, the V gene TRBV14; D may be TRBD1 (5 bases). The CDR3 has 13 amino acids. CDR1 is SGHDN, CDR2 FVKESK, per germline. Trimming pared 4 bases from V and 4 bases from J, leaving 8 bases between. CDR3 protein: CASSLTENQPQHF. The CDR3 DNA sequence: TGTGCCAGCAGCCTGACAGAAAATCAGCCCCAGCATTTT.

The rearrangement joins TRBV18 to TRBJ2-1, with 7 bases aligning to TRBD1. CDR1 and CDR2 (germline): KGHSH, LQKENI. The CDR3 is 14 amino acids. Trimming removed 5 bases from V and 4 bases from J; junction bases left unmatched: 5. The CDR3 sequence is CASSTGQIYNEQFF. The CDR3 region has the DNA TGTGCCAGCTCAACGGGACAGATTTACAATGAGCAGTTCTTC.

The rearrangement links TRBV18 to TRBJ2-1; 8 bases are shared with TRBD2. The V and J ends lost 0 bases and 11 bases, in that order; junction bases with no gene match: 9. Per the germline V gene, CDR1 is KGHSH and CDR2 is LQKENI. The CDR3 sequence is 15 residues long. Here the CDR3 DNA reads TGTGCCAGCTCACCACCGCCGGGGGGGCCACATAAGCAGTTCTTC. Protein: CASSPPPGGPHKQFF. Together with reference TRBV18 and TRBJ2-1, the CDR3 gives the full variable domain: NAGVMQNPRHLVRRRGQEARLRCSPMKGHSHVYWYRQLPEEGLKFMVYLQKENIIDESGMPKERFSAEFPKEGPSILRIQQVVRGDSAAYFCASSPPPGGPHKQFFGPGTRLTVL.

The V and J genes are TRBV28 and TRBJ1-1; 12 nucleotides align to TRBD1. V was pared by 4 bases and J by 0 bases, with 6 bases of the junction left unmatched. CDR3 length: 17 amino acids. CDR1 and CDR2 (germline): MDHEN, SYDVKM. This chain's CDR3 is CASSSRDRGRVNTEAFF. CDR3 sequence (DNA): TGTGCCAGCAGTTCCCGGGACAGGGGGCGCGTGAACACTGAAGCTTTCTTT.

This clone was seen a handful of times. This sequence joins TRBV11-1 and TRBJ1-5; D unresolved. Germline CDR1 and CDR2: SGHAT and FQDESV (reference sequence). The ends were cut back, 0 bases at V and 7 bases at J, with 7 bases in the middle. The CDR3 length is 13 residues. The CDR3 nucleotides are TGTGCCAGCAGCTTAGCGCCCCAGCAGCCCCAGCATTTT. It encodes CASSLAPQQPQHF.

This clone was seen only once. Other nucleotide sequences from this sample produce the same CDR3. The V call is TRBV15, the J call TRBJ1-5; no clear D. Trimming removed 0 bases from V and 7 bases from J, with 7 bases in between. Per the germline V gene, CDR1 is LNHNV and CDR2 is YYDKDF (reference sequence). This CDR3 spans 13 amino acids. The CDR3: CATSRDYRQPQHF. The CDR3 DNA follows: TGTGCCACCAGCAGAGATTATCGGCAGCCCCAGCATTTT.

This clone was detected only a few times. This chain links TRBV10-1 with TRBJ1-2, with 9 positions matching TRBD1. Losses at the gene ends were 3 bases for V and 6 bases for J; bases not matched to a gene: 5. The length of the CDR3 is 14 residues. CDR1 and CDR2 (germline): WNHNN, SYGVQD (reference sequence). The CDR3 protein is CASSEAGQGDGYTF. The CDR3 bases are TGCGCCAGCAGTGAAGCGGGACAGGGAGATGGCTACACCTTC.

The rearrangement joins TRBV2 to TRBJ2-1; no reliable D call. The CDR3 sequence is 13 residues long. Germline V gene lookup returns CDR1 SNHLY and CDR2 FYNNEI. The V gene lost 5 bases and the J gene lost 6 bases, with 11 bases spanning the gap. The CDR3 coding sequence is TGTGCCAGCAGTTCCAGGTCTGGCAATGAGCAGTTCTTC. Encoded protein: CASSSRSGNEQFF.

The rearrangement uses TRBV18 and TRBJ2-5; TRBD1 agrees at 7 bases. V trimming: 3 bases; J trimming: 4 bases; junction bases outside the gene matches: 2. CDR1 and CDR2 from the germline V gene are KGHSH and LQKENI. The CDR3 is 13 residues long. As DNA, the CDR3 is TGTGCCAGCTCACCCCACAGGGGAGAGACCCAGTACTTC. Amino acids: CASSPHRGETQYF. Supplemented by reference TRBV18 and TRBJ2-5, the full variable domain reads NAGVMQNPRHLVRRRGQEARLRCSPMKGHSHVYWYRQLPEEGLKFMVYLQKENIIDESGMPKERFSAEFPKEGPSILRIQQVVRGDSAAYFCASSPHRGETQYFGPGTRLLVL.

The DNA of the CDR3 is TGTGCCAGCAGCTTACAGTTGAACGAAAAACTGTTTTTT. Amino acid sequence: CASSLQLNEKLFF. The chain combines TRBV7-9 with TRBJ1-4; no clear D. V was pared by 2 bases and J by 8 bases, with 9 bases between. In germline, CDR1 is SEHNR, CDR2 FQNEAQ (reference sequence). The CDR3 covers 13 residues.

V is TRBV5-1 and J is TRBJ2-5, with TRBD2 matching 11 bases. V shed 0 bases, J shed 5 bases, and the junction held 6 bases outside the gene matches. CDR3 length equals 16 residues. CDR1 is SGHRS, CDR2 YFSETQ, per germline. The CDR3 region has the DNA TGCGCCAGCAGCTTGGAGCCTAGCGGGAGGACGGAGACCCAGTACTTC. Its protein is CASSLEPSGRTETQYF. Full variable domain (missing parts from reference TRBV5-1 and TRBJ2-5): KAGVTQTPRYLIKTRGQQVTLSCSPISGHRSVSWYQQTPGQGLQFLFEYFSETQRNKGNFPGRFSGRQFSNSRSEMNVSTLELGDSALYLCASSLEPSGRTETQYFGPGTRLLVL.

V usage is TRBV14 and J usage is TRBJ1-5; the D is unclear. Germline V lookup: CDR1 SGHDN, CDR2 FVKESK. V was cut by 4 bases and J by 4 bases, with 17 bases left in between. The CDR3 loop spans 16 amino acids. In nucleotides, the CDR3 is TGTGCCAGCAGCCCGGAGGTAACAGCCACAAATCAGCCCCAGCATTTT. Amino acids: CASSPEVTATNQPQHF.

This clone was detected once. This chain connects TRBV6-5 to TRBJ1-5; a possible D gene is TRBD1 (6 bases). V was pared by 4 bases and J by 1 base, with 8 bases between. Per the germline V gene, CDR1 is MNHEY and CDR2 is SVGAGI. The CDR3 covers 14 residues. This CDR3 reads CASSSQGSNQPQHF. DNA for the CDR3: TGTGCCAGCAGTTCTCAGGGGAGCAATCAGCCCCAGCATTTT.